Below are 16 T cell receptor beta chains sequenced from a single sample in a study of cytomegalovirus exposure and HLA in healthy donors. In the PCR, 60 Vbeta and 13 Jbeta primers were used. Some clones are missing from TCRdb's copy, which holds only in-frame ones; the method was immunoSEQ multiplex PCR. The sample lists around 200,000 clones; under 85% were seen once. The specimen was PBMCs. The receptors stem from a man between 50 and 59 years old in good health and CMV-seronegative.

This rearrangement joins TRBV10-3 to TRBJ1-1; D is unclear. Germline assignment: CDR1 ENHRY and CDR2 SYGVKD. This CDR3 spans 13 amino acids. V lost 0 bases and J lost 4, with 6 bases in between. The CDR3 sequence: CAISESAVTEAFF. In nucleotides, the CDR3 is TGTGCCATCAGTGAGTCCGCGGTCACTGAAGCTTTCTTT.

The genes are TRBV28 and TRBJ1-2; 8 positions agree with TRBD1. CDR3 length equals 17 residues. From germline, CDR1 is MDHEN and CDR2 SYDVKM. Trimming took 4 bases from V and 5 from J; bases not matched to a gene: 15. The chain's CDR3 is CASSSFKQDREPYGYTF. The CDR3 DNA is TGTGCCAGCAGTTCCTTTAAACAGGACAGGGAACCTTATGGCTACACCTTC.

V usage is TRBV7-8 and J usage is TRBJ2-5; the match to TRBD1 covers 7 bases. The end of the DNA is better explained by TRBJ2-7, so the J call may be wrong. Germline V gene lookup returns CDR1 SGHVS and CDR2 FQNEAQ. The CDR3 contains 15 residues. CDR3 protein: CASSLARQGRYEQYF. CDR3 in DNA: TGTGCCAGCAGCTTAGCGCGACAGGGTCGCTACGAGCAGTACTTC.

As for this clone: The junction departs from germline at one end; a sequencing error may be responsible. The chain joins TRBV4-1 to TRBJ2-7; 10 bases agree with TRBD2. The germline V gene encodes CDR1 MGHRA and CDR2 YSYEKL. CDR3 length: 15 amino acids. The CDR3 region is CASSPSGLAPSKAIF. Written as DNA, the CDR3 is TGCGCCAGCAGCCCCTCGGGACTAGCGCCCTCTAAGGCAATTTTC.

The sample holds one count of this clone. This CDR3 is CASSYSFGGNTEAFF. The CDR3 DNA sequence: TGCGCCAGCAGCTACTCCTTCGGGGGGAACACTGAAGCTTTCTTT. This sequence joins TRBV5-1 and TRBJ1-1, with TRBD1 as a possible D gene (5 bases). Germline values: CDR1 SGHRS, CDR2 YFSETQ. The CDR3 is 15 amino acids. Trimming removed 3 bases from V and 1 base from J, with 13 bases in between.

The chain joins TRBV2 to TRBJ2-5; 9 bases match TRBD1. The CDR3 extends over 13 amino acids. Trimming took 9 bases from V and 5 from J; bases not matched to a gene: 7. Germline CDR1 reads SNHLY; CDR2 reads FYNNEI. The chain's CDR3 is CASTGQGLETQYF. The CDR3 nucleotides read TGTGCCAGTACGGGACAGGGATTGGAGACCCAGTACTTC. Full variable domain (rest looked up from reference TRBV2 and TRBJ2-5): EPEVTQTPSHQVTQMGQEVILRCVPISNHLYFYWYRQILGQKVEFLVSFYNNEISEKSEIFDDQFSVERPDGSNFTLKIRSTKLEDSAMYFCASTGQGLETQYFGPGTRLLVL.

The chain has TRBV5-1 and TRBJ2-2; unclear D gene. V was shortened by 6 bases and J by 4 bases, with 16 bases between the two germline ends. Germline-derived CDR1 and CDR2 are SGHRS and YFSETQ. The length of the CDR3 is 15 residues. CDR3 amino acids: CASTVDSLRTGELFF. As DNA, the CDR3 is TGCGCCAGCACCGTTGACTCACTCCGCACCGGGGAGCTGTTTTTT.

The rearrangement links TRBV29-1 to TRBJ1-1; TRBD1 aligns across 7 bases. From germline, CDR1 is SQVTM and CDR2 ANQGSEA. The CDR3 extends over 13 amino acids. V was clipped by 7 bases and J by 5 bases; unmatched bases: 10. The CDR3 protein is CSAADRDRTEAFF. In DNA, the CDR3 is TGCAGCGCTGCTGACAGGGATCGGACTGAAGCTTTCTTT.

The table lists this clone with a count of one. This chain joins TRBV14 and TRBJ2-5; D not resolved. Deletions cut 1 base from V and 10 bases from J, with 13 bases between. Germline CDR1 and CDR2: SGHDN and FVKESK. The CDR3 length is 13 residues. The CDR3, as DNA: TGTGCCAGCAGCCAAGGCCCAACTATATTCCAGTACTTC. It yields the protein CASSQGPTIFQYF.

The chain uses TRBV9 and TRBJ2-2, with 8 bases matching TRBD1. Looked up from germline, CDR1 is SGDLS and CDR2 is YYNGEE. Trimming at V came to 2 bases and at J to 0 bases, leaving 0 bases not matched to a gene. This CDR3 has 15 amino acids. For the CDR3, the DNA is TGTGCCAGCAGCGTGGACAGGGCGAACACCGGGGAGCTGTTTTTT. This sequence encodes CASSVDRANTGELFF.

Concerning this clone itself: Compared with germline, one end of the junction differs, possibly owing to a read error. The chain has TRBV5-1 and TRBJ1-3, with D maybe TRBD1 (5 bases). Germline V lookup: CDR1 SGHRS, CDR2 YFSETQ. The CDR3 totals 14 residues. The CDR3 coding sequence is TGCGCCAACAGCAGGCAGGGATCTGGAAACACCATATATTTT. Translation: CANSRQGSGNTIYF. The whole variable domain, remainder taken from reference TRBV5-1 and TRBJ1-3, is KAGVTQTPRYLIKTRGQQVTLSCSPISGHRSVSWYQQTPGQGLQFLFEYFSETQRNKGNFPGRFSGRQFSNSRSEMNVSTLELGDSALYLCANSRQGSGNTIYFGEGSWLTVV.

This chain connects TRBV9 to TRBJ2-2, with TRBD1 identical over 9 bases. This CDR3 spans 16 amino acids. The junction had 6 bases not matched to a gene; V was cut back by 2 bases and J by 4 bases. Germline V gene data show CDR1 as SGDLS and CDR2 as YYNGEE. The CDR3 DNA reads TGTGCCAGCAGCGTGGACAGGGGAGCGGGCACCGGGGAGCTGTTTTTT. The encoded protein is CASSVDRGAGTGELFF. Full variable domain (remainder filled in from reference TRBV9 and TRBJ2-2): DSGVTQTPKHLITATGQRVTLRCSPRSGDLSVYWYQQSLDQGLQFLIQYYNGEERAKGNILERFSAQQFPDLHSELNLSSLELGDSALYFCASSVDRGAGTGELFFGEGSRLTVL.

The chain has TRBV27 and TRBJ2-1, with TRBD1 matching 8 bases. Germline trimming cut 5 bases from V and 5 bases from J; bases unmatched to any gene: 11. The CDR3 is 16 residues long. Per the germline V gene, CDR1 is MNHEY and CDR2 is SMNVEV (reference sequence). In DNA, the CDR3 is TGTGCCAGCAGTCAGATCAGACAGGGGAGGAACAATGAGCAGTTCTTC. Encoded protein: CASSQIRQGRNNEQFF.

The chain is built from TRBV27 and TRBJ2-3; 7 bases agree with TRBD2. V shed 3 bases, J shed 4 bases, and the junction held 7 bases outside the gene matches. The CDR3 length is 15 residues. Germline loops: CDR1 MNHEY, CDR2 SMNVEV (reference sequence). The CDR3 nucleotides are TGTGCCAGCAGTTTCTACGGGGAGGGCGCAGATACGCAGTATTTT. Amino acid sequence: CASSFYGEGADTQYF.

In DNA form, the CDR3 reads TGTGCCAGCAAGATGACAGGCCCGTCCTACGAGCAGTACTTC. Protein sequence: CASKMTGPSYEQYF. The rearrangement links TRBV27 to TRBJ2-7, with D possibly being TRBD1 (6 bases). V was trimmed by 7 bases and J by 1 base, leaving 14 bases between them. The CDR3 has 14 amino acids. Germline-derived CDR1 and CDR2 are MNHEY and SMNVEV (reference sequence).

The chain's CDR3 is CASSLAGRAGAGYEQYF. The CDR3 DNA is TGTGCCAGCAGCTTAGCGGGGCGGGCGGGAGCTGGCTACGAGCAGTACTTC. The chain links TRBV7-8 to TRBJ2-7; TRBD2 matches at 7 bases. After removal of 0 bases from V and 3 bases from J, the junction contained 11 bases not matched to a gene. Germline CDR1 reads SGHVS; CDR2 reads FQNEAQ. This CDR3 is 17 amino acids long. The complete variable domain, with remaining parts taken from reference TRBV7-8 and TRBJ2-7, reads GAGVSQSPRYKVAKRGQDVALRCDPISGHVSLFWYQQALGQGPEFLTYFQNEAQLDKSGLPSDRFFAERPEGSVSTLKIQRTQQEDSAVYLCASSLAGRAGAGYEQYFGPGTRLTVT.